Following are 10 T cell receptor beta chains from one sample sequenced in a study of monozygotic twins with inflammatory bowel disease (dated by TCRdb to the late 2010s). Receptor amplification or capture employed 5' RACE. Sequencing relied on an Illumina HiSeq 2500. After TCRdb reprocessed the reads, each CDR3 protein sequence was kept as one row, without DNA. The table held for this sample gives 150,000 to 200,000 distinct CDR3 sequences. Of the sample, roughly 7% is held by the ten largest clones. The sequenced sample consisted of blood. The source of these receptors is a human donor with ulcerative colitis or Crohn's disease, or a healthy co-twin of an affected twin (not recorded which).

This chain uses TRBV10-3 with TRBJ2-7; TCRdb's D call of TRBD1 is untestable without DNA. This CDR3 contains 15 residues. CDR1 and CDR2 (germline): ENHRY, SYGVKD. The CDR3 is CAISALSRDFYEQYF.

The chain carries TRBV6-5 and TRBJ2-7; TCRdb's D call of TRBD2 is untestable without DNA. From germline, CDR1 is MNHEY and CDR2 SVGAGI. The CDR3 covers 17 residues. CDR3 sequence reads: CASSYNTGTRGVYEQYF.

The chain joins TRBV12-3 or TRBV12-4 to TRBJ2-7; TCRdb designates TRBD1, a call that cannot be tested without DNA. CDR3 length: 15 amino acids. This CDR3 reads CASSPTGTRTYEQYF.

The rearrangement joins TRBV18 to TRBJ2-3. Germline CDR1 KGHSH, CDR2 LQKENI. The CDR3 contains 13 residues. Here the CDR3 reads CASSQGFTDTQYF.

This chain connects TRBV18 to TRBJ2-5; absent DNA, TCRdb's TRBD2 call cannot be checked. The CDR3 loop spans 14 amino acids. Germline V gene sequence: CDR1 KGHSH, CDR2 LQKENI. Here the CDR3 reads CASSAGGGQETQYF.

Here the CDR3 reads CASSLGTGNEKLFF. The rearrangement uses TRBV7-6 and TRBJ1-4; the TCRdb call, TRBD1, lacks DNA for checking. Germline V gives CDR1 SGHVS, CDR2 FNYEAQ. This CDR3 contains 14 residues.

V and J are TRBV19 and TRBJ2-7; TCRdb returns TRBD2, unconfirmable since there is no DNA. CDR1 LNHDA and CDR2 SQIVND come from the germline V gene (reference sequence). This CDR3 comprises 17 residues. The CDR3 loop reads CASSPSASGSVIYEQYF.

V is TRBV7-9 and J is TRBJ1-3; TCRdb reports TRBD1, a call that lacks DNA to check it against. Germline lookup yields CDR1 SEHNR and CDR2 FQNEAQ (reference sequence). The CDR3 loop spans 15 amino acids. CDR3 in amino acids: CASSGPGTDGNTIYF.

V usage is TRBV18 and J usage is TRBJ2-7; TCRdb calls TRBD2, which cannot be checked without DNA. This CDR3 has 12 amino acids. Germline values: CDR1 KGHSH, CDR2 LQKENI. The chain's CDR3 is CASQGLAYEQYF.

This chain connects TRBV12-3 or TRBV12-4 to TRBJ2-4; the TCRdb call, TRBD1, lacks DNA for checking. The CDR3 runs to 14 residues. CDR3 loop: CASSLGTKGNIQYF.